The 9 T cell receptor beta chains presented below share a single source sample, sequenced in a study of CD8+CD57+ T cells in acquired aplastic anemia. The template used for profiling TCR beta VDJ and CDR3 was genomic DNA. TCRdb called the reads again in MiXCR, with one record for every CDR3 protein. The table has fewer than 250,000 distinct CDR3 sequences, around 46% seen once. The sequenced patients had an expansion of CD8+CD57+ cells seen by flow cytometry. The sequenced sample was sorted CD4+, CD8+, or CD8+CD57+ T cells (not recorded which) from PBMCs. Receptor source: a human donor with aplastic anemia.

This clonotype has at least ten counts. The chain is built from TRBV4-1 and TRBJ2-5, with D unclear. This CDR3 spans 14 amino acids. Germline CDR1 is MGHRA and CDR2 is YSYEKL. Trimming stripped 1 base from V and 2 bases from J, with 8 bases between. The CDR3 protein is CASSQVGQQETQYF. The CDR3 coding sequence is TGCGCCAGCAGCCAAGTTGGCCAACAAGAGACCCAGTACTTC.

In its sample, this clonotype was seen a few times. This chain links TRBV7-8 with TRBJ2-7; the D gene is possibly TRBD2 (6 bases). V lost 5 bases and J 2 bases, leaving 16 bases between the germline ends. The CDR3 runs to 15 residues. CDR1 is SGHVS, CDR2 FQNEAQ, per germline. DNA for the CDR3: TGTGCCAGCAGCCCCTTGCGGACTACCGCCTACGAGCAGTACTTC. Its translation: CASSPLRTTAYEQYF.

This chain connects TRBV10-1 to TRBJ2-1; 8 bases are a match to TRBD2. Per germline, CDR1 WNHNN and CDR2 SYGVQD (reference sequence). Trimming took 3 bases from V and 9 from J; bases not matched to a gene: 10. The CDR3 extends over 15 amino acids. CDR3 nucleotide sequence: TGCGCCAGCAGTGAATCGGGGGGGGCTAGAGGTGAGCAGTTCTTC. It yields the protein CASSESGGARGEQFF.

The V gene is TRBV11-2, the J gene TRBJ2-7; D is ambiguous. V lost 3 bases, J lost 4 bases, and 16 bases lay in between. Germline CDR1 is SGHAT and CDR2 is FQNNGV. The CDR3 length is 15 residues. The CDR3 spells CASSFKVFPRYEQYF. In nucleotides, the CDR3 is TGTGCCAGCAGCTTTAAGGTCTTCCCGCGTTACGAGCAGTACTTC.

This clonotype was found many times. The CDR3 loop reads CASSYGQGASEQYF. The DNA of the CDR3 is TGTGCCAGCAGTTACGGACAGGGGGCTTCCGAGCAGTACTTC. The rearrangement joins TRBV12-3 or TRBV12-4 to TRBJ2-7; TRBD1 matches at 11 bases. The V gene end was trimmed by 4 bases and the J gene end by 6 bases; junction bases not matched to a gene: 5. The CDR3 consists of 14 residues.

The chain uses TRBV5-1 and TRBJ1-1; TRBD1 aligns across 11 bases. Germline assignment: CDR1 SGHRS and CDR2 YFSETQ. V shed 2 bases and J 1 base; nucleotides not matched to a gene: 7. The CDR3 has 17 residues. The CDR3 spells CASSLTGTGGRNTEAFF. The CDR3 nucleotides read TGCGCCAGCAGCTTAACTGGGACAGGGGGAAGGAACACTGAAGCTTTCTTT.

The rearrangement links TRBV4-1 to TRBJ1-1; D is perhaps TRBD1 (6 bases). Trimming cost V 4 bases and J 6 bases, with 27 bases left between them. This CDR3 has 18 residues. From germline, CDR1 is MGHRA and CDR2 YSYEKL. CDR3 nucleotide sequence: TGCGCCAGCAGCCTGTTATTTAGGGACACCCCAAAGAGGGCTGAAGCTTTCTTT. Its protein product is CASSLLFRDTPKRAEAFF.

Ten or more counts support this clonotype. This rearrangement joins TRBV29-1 to TRBJ2-2, with 13 positions matching TRBD2. The CDR3 is made up of 15 amino acids. V lost 7 bases and J lost 5; bases outside the gene matches: 7. CDR1 and CDR2 (germline): SQVTM, ANQGSEA. The CDR3 sequence is CSATSGGASTGELFF. For the CDR3, the DNA is TGCAGCGCCACTAGCGGGGGGGCATCGACCGGGGAGCTGTTTTTT.

This clonotype was seen repeatedly, ten times or more. The chain joins TRBV5-1 to TRBJ1-1, with D possibly matching TRBD1 (5 bases). Germline V gene sequence: CDR1 SGHRS, CDR2 YFSETQ. This CDR3 region has 14 residues. V was shortened by 1 base and J by 3 bases, with 10 bases between the two germline ends. CDR3 amino acids: CASSLRGMDTEAFF. DNA for the CDR3: TGCGCCAGCAGCTTGAGGGGTATGGACACTGAAGCTTTCTTT.